The 25 T cell receptor beta chains given below trace back to one sample, sequenced in a study of T cell responses to AZD1222 COVID-19 vaccine. Here immunoSEQ multiplex PCR was the method, and the copy in TCRdb shows in-frame clones only, minus some. The data hold 150,000 to 200,000 clones, with roughly 88% observed a single time. The sequencing used peripheral blood, collected 28 days after the second AZD1222 dose. These receptor sequences come from an adult who received the AZD1222 COVID-19 vaccine.

This chain links TRBV6-5 with TRBJ2-7, with 13 nucleotides matching TRBD2. CDR1 is MNHEY, CDR2 SVGAGI, per germline. Trimming at V came to 6 bases and at J to 8 bases, leaving 10 bases not matched to a gene. The length of the CDR3 is 15 residues. CDR3 residues: CASRSTSGGAVKQYF. CDR3 DNA sequence: TGTGCCAGCAGGTCCACTAGCGGGGGGGCCGTTAAGCAGTACTTC.

The rearrangement joins TRBV7-2 to TRBJ1-2; TRBD1 matches 7 bases. V was pared by 3 bases and J by 4 bases, with 2 bases of the junction left unmatched. The CDR3 is made up of 13 amino acids. The V gene's germline CDR1 is SGHTA and CDR2 FQGNSA. The CDR3 sequence: CASSFSGGYGYTF. The CDR3, as DNA: TGTGCCAGCAGCTTTTCAGGGGGCTATGGCTACACCTTC.

The rearrangement joins TRBV19 to TRBJ2-3; TRBD1 aligns across 7 bases. The V gene end was trimmed by 4 bases and the J gene end by 2 bases; junction bases not matched to a gene: 9. Germline CDR1 reads LNHDA; CDR2 reads SQIVND (reference sequence). This CDR3 region has 16 residues. CDR3 sequence: CASSTRQGRYTDTQYF. Written as DNA, the CDR3 is TGTGCCAGTAGTACCCGACAGGGTCGTTACACAGATACGCAGTATTTT.

This clone appeared once. The chain is built from TRBV10-3 and TRBJ2-1, with TRBD2 matching 16 bases. The V gene end was trimmed by 8 bases and the J gene end by 10 bases; junction bases not matched to a gene: 5. Per germline, CDR1 ENHRY and CDR2 SYGVKD. The length of the CDR3 is 14 residues. The DNA for the CDR3 is TGTGCCATCGGGACTAGCGGGGGGGCCGTCGAGCAGTTCTTC. Protein sequence: CAIGTSGGAVEQFF.

In regard to this clone: At the DNA level, this CDR3 is encoded by other sequences in the same sample as well. The chain couples TRBV5-1 to TRBJ1-1, with unresolved D. The CDR3 is 13 residues long. Trimming left V 4 bases short and J 4 bases short, with 11 bases between. Germline V gene data show CDR1 as SGHRS and CDR2 as YFSETQ. CDR3 in amino acids: CASSGGLGTEAFF. DNA for the CDR3: TGCGCCAGCAGCGGTGGGTTGGGCACTGAAGCTTTCTTT. Combining the CDR3 with reference TRBV5-1 and TRBJ1-1 gives the whole variable domain KAGVTQTPRYLIKTRGQQVTLSCSPISGHRSVSWYQQTPGQGLQFLFEYFSETQRNKGNFPGRFSGRQFSNSRSEMNVSTLELGDSALYLCASSGGLGTEAFFGQGTRLTVV.

The chain links TRBV2 to TRBJ2-2; 8 bases are shared with TRBD2. Trimming took 2 bases from V and 4 from J; bases not matched to a gene: 0. Per germline, CDR1 SNHLY and CDR2 FYNNEI. The CDR3 loop spans 14 amino acids. In DNA, the CDR3 is TGTGCCAGCAGTGAACTAGCGGGCACCGGGGAGCTGTTTTTT. Translating gives CASSELAGTGELFF.

This chain links TRBV11-1 with TRBJ1-2, with TRBD1 identical over 7 bases. CDR3 length equals 13 residues. V trimming: 5 bases; J trimming: 6 bases; junction bases outside the gene matches: 6. The V gene's germline CDR1 is SGHAT and CDR2 FQDESV (reference sequence). The CDR3 sequence: CASSASQGNGYTF. The CDR3 DNA reads TGTGCCAGCAGCGCATCACAGGGGAATGGCTACACCTTC.

V and J are TRBV24-1 and TRBJ2-3; the match to TRBD2 covers 7 bases. The CDR3 is 16 amino acids. Germline values: CDR1 KGHDR, CDR2 SFDVKD. Unmatched junction bases numbered 9, after V lost 2 bases and J lost 5 bases. CDR3 sequence: CATSDSRTSSLDTQYF. For the CDR3, the DNA is TGTGCCACCAGTGATTCCAGGACTAGTTCTCTAGATACGCAGTATTTT.

V is TRBV10-3 and J is TRBJ2-6; 9 bases fit TRBD1. With 8 bases clipped from V and 1 base from J, the junction kept 3 bases outside the gene matches. The germline gives CDR1 ENHRY, CDR2 SYGVKD. The CDR3 totals 15 residues. The CDR3 nucleotides are TGTGCCATCGGGACAGGGTTGTCTGGGGCCAACGTCCTGACTTTC. This codes for CAIGTGLSGANVLTF.

The V gene is TRBV4-3, the J gene TRBJ1-6, with 7 bases lining up with TRBD1. This CDR3 has 17 amino acids. V lost 0 bases, J lost 2 bases, and 4 bases stayed unmatched. The germline CDR1 and CDR2 sequences are LGHNA and YSLEER. CDR3 DNA: TGCGCCAGCAGCCAAGATCCAGGGACAGCCTATAATTCACCCCTCCACTTT. It translates to CASSQDPGTAYNSPLHF.

J is TRBJ2-2 and V is TRBV28; D is perhaps TRBD2 (5 bases). The CDR3 totals 12 residues. Germline V gene data show CDR1 as MDHEN and CDR2 as SYDVKM. The V end lost 6 bases, the J end lost 4 bases, and 6 bases lay between the germline ends. The CDR3: CASSRGTGELFF. The CDR3 coding sequence is TGTGCCAGCAGCCGGGGCACCGGGGAGCTGTTTTTT.

This clone was detected a few times. J is TRBJ2-7 and V is TRBV6-2 or TRBV6-3; 8 bases fit TRBD2. The CDR3 runs to 16 residues. Germline CDR1 is MNHEY and CDR2 is SVGEGT. V lost 6 bases to trimming and J lost 7 bases; unmatched junction nucleotides: 17. The CDR3 DNA reads as TGTGCCAGCAGCGACCGGTCGCGGGGGGCCTACGAGGAGCAGTACTTC. It yields the protein CASSDRSRGAYEEQYF.

The chain has TRBV7-6 and TRBJ2-2, with a tentative D call TRBD1 (6 bases). Germline assignment: CDR1 SGHVS and CDR2 FNYEAQ. CDR3 length: 15 residues. Trimming took off 5 bases at V and 4 bases at J, with 14 bases between the two ends. The CDR3 nucleotides read TGTGCCAGCAGCGTACCGGGACAACCCACCGGGGAGCTGTTTTTT. Translating it yields CASSVPGQPTGELFF.

The chain links TRBV2 to TRBJ1-1, with D tentatively TRBD1 (5 bases). The CDR3 runs 14 residues. V lost 7 bases and J lost 5, with 17 bases in between. Germline V gene data show CDR1 as SNHLY and CDR2 as FYNNEI. CDR3 nucleotide sequence: TGTGCCAGCAATTGGGGACTGGGCCAGACTGAAGCTTTCTTT. Translation gives CASNWGLGQTEAFF.

The rearrangement links TRBV19 to TRBJ2-3; D is uncertain. CDR3 size: 14 residues. Trimming removed 1 base at V and 1 base at J, with 6 bases between. Germline V gene data show CDR1 as LNHDA and CDR2 as SQIVND (reference sequence). The CDR3 bases are TGTGCCAGTAGTATAGCGCAGGGCACAGATACGCAGTATTTT. Translating it yields CASSIAQGTDTQYF.

The chain couples TRBV15 to TRBJ1-1; perhaps TRBD1 as D (5 bases). Trimming left V 1 base short and J 1 base short, with 7 bases between. Germline V CDR1 and CDR2: LNHNV, YYDKDF (reference sequence). The CDR3 is 14 amino acids. This CDR3 is CATSRGDRNTEAFF. The CDR3 DNA reads as TGTGCCACCAGCAGAGGAGACAGGAACACTGAAGCTTTCTTT.

V usage is TRBV6-1 and J usage is TRBJ1-6; 9 nucleotides line up with TRBD1. Germline V gene lookup returns CDR1 MNHNS and CDR2 SASEGT. The V segment lost 3 bases and the J segment 7 bases; nucleotides outside the gene matches: 7. The length of the CDR3 is 16 residues. As DNA, the CDR3 is TGTGCCAGCAGTGAGAATCCGGGACAGGGAAATTCACCCCTCCACTTT. It is translated as CASSENPGQGNSPLHF.

This chain connects TRBV30 to TRBJ1-2, with 7 bases matching TRBD1. The CDR3 length is 13 residues. V was pared by 8 bases and J by 4 bases, with 10 bases of the junction left unmatched. The germline V gene encodes CDR1 GTSNPN and CDR2 SVGIG (reference sequence). CDR3: CAGRGGKSYGYTF. The CDR3 region has the DNA TGTGCCGGCAGGGGGGGCAAATCCTATGGCTACACCTTC.

V is TRBV11-3 and J is TRBJ2-7; D may be TRBD1 (6 bases). Germline V lookup: CDR1 SGHNT, CDR2 YENEEA. This CDR3 spans 14 amino acids. The V end was cut by 5 bases, the J end by 0 bases, with 11 bases between. The CDR3 DNA sequence: TGTGCCAGCAGCGCAGACAGGTACTCCTACGAGCAGTACTTC. Protein: CASSADRYSYEQYF. The full variable domain, with the rest looked up from reference TRBV11-3 and TRBJ2-7, is EAGVVQSPRYKIIEKKQPVAFWCNPISGHNTLYWYLQNLGQGPELLIRYENEEAVDDSQLPKDRFSAERLKGVDSTLKIQPAELGDSAVYLCASSADRYSYEQYFGPGTRLTVT.

The chain has TRBV18 and TRBJ2-5, with 9 positions matching TRBD2. The CDR3 is 17 amino acids. With 3 bases clipped from V and 5 bases from J, the junction kept 13 bases outside the gene matches. The germline V gene has CDR1 KGHSH and CDR2 LQKENI. CDR3 in DNA: TGTGCCAGCTCACCGGTCTATCGGCGGGGGGGTCAGGAGACCCAGTACTTC. Encoded protein: CASSPVYRRGGQETQYF. Drawing the rest from reference TRBV18 and TRBJ2-5, the complete variable domain is NAGVMQNPRHLVRRRGQEARLRCSPMKGHSHVYWYRQLPEEGLKFMVYLQKENIIDESGMPKERFSAEFPKEGPSILRIQQVVRGDSAAYFCASSPVYRRGGQETQYFGPGTRLLVL.

The chain uses TRBV18 and TRBJ2-3; TRBD2 matches 7 bases. The CDR3 extends over 15 amino acids. The germline V gene encodes CDR1 KGHSH and CDR2 LQKENI. Losses at the gene ends were 3 bases for V and 2 bases for J; bases not matched to a gene: 5. CDR3 in amino acids: CASSPGSGSTDTQYF. DNA of the CDR3: TGTGCCAGCTCACCGGGTAGCGGGTCCACAGATACGCAGTATTTT. The full variable domain, completed using reference TRBV18 and TRBJ2-3, is NAGVMQNPRHLVRRRGQEARLRCSPMKGHSHVYWYRQLPEEGLKFMVYLQKENIIDESGMPKERFSAEFPKEGPSILRIQQVVRGDSAAYFCASSPGSGSTDTQYFGPGTRLTVL.

This chain connects TRBV5-4 to TRBJ2-5; D is perhaps TRBD2 (6 bases). The CDR3 consists of 14 residues. V was pared by 1 base and J by 3 bases, with 10 bases between. CDR1 and CDR2 (germline): SGHNT, YYREEE (reference sequence). This CDR3 is CASSLRGLEETQYF. In DNA, the CDR3 is TGTGCCAGCAGCTTGCGGGGACTTGAAGAGACCCAGTACTTC.

This sequence joins TRBV12-3 or TRBV12-4 and TRBJ1-4, with TRBD1 as a possible D gene (5 bases). Trimming took off 6 bases at V and 4 bases at J, with 9 bases between the two ends. This CDR3 is 13 amino acids long. The CDR3 DNA follows: TGTGCCAGCAGCCGACAGTATAATGAAAAACTGTTTTTT. It codes for CASSRQYNEKLFF.

This chain uses TRBV7-9 with TRBJ1-6, with TRBD1 identical over 10 bases. The CDR3 loop spans 14 amino acids. Germline CDR1 is SEHNR and CDR2 is FQNEAQ (reference sequence). Germline trimming cut 5 bases from V and 6 bases from J; bases unmatched to any gene: 1. The chain's CDR3 is CASSRTGGNSPLHF. CDR3 nucleotides: TGTGCCAGCAGCCGGACAGGGGGTAATTCACCCCTCCACTTT.

The V and J genes are TRBV3-1 (or the pseudogene TRBV3-2) and TRBJ1-5, with a weak D call TRBD1 (6 bases). Trimming cost V 4 bases and J 6 bases, with 10 bases left between them. Germline CDR1 is LGHDT and CDR2 is YNNKEL (reference sequence). The CDR3 totals 13 residues. In DNA form, the CDR3 reads TGTGCCAGCAGCCCCTCAGGGGTTCAGCCCCAGCATTTT. It translates to CASSPSGVQPQHF.